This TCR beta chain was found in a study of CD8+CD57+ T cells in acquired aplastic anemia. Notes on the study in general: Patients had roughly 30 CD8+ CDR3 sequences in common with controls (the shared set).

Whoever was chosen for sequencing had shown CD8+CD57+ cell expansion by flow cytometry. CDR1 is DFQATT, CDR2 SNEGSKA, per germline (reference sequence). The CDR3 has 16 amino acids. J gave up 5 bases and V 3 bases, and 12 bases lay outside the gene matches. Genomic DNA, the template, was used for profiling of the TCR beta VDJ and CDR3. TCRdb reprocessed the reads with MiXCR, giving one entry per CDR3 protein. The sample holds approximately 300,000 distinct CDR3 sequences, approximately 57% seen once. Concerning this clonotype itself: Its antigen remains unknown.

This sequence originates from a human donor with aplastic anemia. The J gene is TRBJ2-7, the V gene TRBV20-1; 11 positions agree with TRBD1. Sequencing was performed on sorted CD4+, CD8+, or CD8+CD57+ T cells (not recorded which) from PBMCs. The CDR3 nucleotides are TGCAGTGCTAGTTCCCTCTGGACAGGGGGCATCGACGAGCAGTACTTC. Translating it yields CSASSLWTGGIDEQYF.